The clone carrying this TCR beta chain has a handful of counts. The antigen is not known. TCRdb re-derived calls from the 5' RACE reads in MiXCR, one entry per CDR3 protein. The sample lists about 320,000 distinct CDR3 sequences; about 10% were seen once. Germline V gene data show CDR1 as SGHDT and CDR2 as YYEEEE. V lost 4 bases and J 3 bases, leaving 5 bases between the germline ends. CDR3 length: 11 residues. This sample is part of a study of T cells after yellow fever vaccination. Turning to the study itself: Preparing low-cell-number fractions relied on SMART-Seq v4 Ultra Low Input. Whole-study results and caveats: Within FACS-sorted repertoires, abundant clonotypes contaminating from the bulk population could be present. When the response was secondary, it was weaker but reached its peak faster, day 5 versus 15. Of the clonotypes, a small share occurred in both CD4 and CD8 compartments.

The TCR sequence derives from a man between 18 and 29 years old who received the YFV17D yellow fever vaccine. The sample was CD4+ T cells sorted from PBMCs, taken 45 days after the yellow fever booster vaccination. The rearrangement uses TRBV5-6 and TRBJ2-7; D not certain. The CDR3 is CASSHNYEQYF. The CDR3 bases are TGTGCCAGCAGCCACAACTACGAGCAGTACTTC. Complete variable domain (other parts from reference TRBV5-6 and TRBJ2-7): DAGVTQSPTHLIKTRGQQVTLRCSPKSGHDTVSWYQQALGQGPQFIFQYYEEEERQRGNFPDRFSGHQFPNYSSELNVNALLLGDSALYLCASSHNYEQYFGPGTRLTVT.